This record looks at one T cell receptor (beta chain) sequence and its context. Its binding antigen is unknown. The junction departs from germline at one end; a sequencing error may be responsible. Patients with a history of autoimmune disease or receiving systemic immunosuppression were excluded from the trial. In every dose cohort, peripheral blood was drawn for TCR sequencing at baseline, cycle 4 day 1, and cycle 7 day 1. Samples were obtained from an open-label, multicenter, first-in-human phase I dose-escalation trial of ivuxolimab. Adults with locally advanced or metastatic melanoma, renal cell, hepatocellular, or head and neck squamous cell carcinoma were enrolled in the trial. Before TCR sequencing, CD4+ and CD8+ T cells were separately sorted from peripheral blood. Via the germline V gene, CDR1 is MRHNA and CDR2 SNTAGT. The cysteine opens and the phenylalanine closes a CDR3 of 16 amino acids. Of all the DNA, just the CDR3 is kept, 48 bases in frame from base 1.

For sequencing of the TCRbeta CDR3 region, genomic DNA was extracted from the sorted cells. TCRbeta CDR3 regions were sequenced using the immunoSEQ Assay. As stored in TCRdb, this immuneACCESS dataset retains in-frame rearrangements with V and J assigned. A fraction of the clones does not appear; measured against another copy, unresolved V genes explain less than half of the discrepancy, and the remainder lacks a known reason. For this sample there are more than 50,000 clones; roughly nine tenths appear just once. The ten top clones hold over 9.5% of the sample. These data come from a study of OX40 agonist ivuxolimab in advanced cancers. The study in broad terms: Ivuxolimab was a fully human IgG2 agonistic monoclonal antibody targeting the costimulatory receptor OX40 (CD134). Intravenous ivuxolimab was administered to patients every 2 weeks at six dose levels: 0.01, 0.1, 0.3, 1.5, 3 and 10 mg/kg. Of the 50 to 55 dose-escalation patients, hepatocellular carcinoma was present in around 19, melanoma in approximately 15, renal cell carcinoma in 9 and head and neck cancer in 9. A male proportion of 82.7% and a mean age of roughly 58 years, ranging from roughly 23 to 80, were recorded for the dose-escalation cohort. Patients were allowed to have had prior anti-PD-1, anti-PD-L1 or anti-CTLA-4 therapy, and 40% of the dose-escalation patients had previously received checkpoint inhibitors. Partial responses were achieved by three dose-escalation patients, of whom one had hepatocellular carcinoma and two had cutaneous melanoma. Peripheral TCRbeta sequencing aimed to test whether ivuxolimab altered TCR sequence diversity and caused clonal T-cell expansion. The paper covers the monotherapy dose-escalation part of the phase I ivuxolimab trial, which included N = 52 patients. The paper's findings and limits, for the study overall: Antigen specificity was not determined for the clonally expanded peripheral T cells. After ivuxolimab, expanded clones were on average more numerous among CD8+ T cells than among CD4+ T cells. Low levels of normalized T-cell clonal expansion were also seen in some nonresponding patients. In partial responders in the 0.1-3.0 mg/kg groups, normalized peripheral clonal expansion was found to be among the lowest, especially among CD8+ T cells. At doses from 0.1 to 3.0 mg/kg, clonal expansion was seen in both CD4+ and CD8+ blood T cells between baseline and week 6.

This clonotype was obtained from an adult with an advanced solid tumor such as melanoma, head and neck, liver or kidney cancer. The rearrangement combines TRBV6-4 with TRBJ1-2; TRBD1 agrees with 10 junctional bases. The input for sequencing was CD4+ or CD8+ T cells sorted from blood, taken in a trial of the OX40 agonist ivuxolimab. This receptor has the CDR3 CASSYSGDRGYEGYTF. The sequence in DNA is TGTGCCAGCAGTTACTCGGGGGACAGGGGATATGAAGGCTACACCTTC.